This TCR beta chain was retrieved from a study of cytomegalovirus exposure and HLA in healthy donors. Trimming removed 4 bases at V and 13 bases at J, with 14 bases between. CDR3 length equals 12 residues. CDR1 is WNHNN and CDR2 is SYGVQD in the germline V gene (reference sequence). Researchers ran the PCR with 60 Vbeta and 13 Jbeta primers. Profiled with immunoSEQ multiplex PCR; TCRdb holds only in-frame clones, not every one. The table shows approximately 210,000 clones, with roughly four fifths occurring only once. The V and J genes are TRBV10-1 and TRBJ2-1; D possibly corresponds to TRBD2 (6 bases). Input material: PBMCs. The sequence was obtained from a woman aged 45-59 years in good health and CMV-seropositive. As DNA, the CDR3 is TGCGCCAGCAGTGCGACCGGGACTGCACAGTTCTTC. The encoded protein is CASSATGTAQFF.